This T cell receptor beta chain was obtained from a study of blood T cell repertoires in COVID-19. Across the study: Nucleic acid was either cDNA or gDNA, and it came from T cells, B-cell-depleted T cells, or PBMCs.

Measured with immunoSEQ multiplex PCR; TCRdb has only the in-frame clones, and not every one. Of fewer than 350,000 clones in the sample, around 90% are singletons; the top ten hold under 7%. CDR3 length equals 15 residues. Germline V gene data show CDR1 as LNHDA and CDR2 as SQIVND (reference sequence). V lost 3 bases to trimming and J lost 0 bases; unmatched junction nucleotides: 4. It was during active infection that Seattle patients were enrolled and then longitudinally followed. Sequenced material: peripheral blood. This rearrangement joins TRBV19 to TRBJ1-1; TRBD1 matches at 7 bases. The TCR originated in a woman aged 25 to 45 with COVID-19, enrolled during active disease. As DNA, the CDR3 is TGTGCCAGTAGTATTAGGACAGGCGTGAACACTGAAGCTTTCTTT. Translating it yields CASSIRTGVNTEAFF.